This T cell receptor (beta chain) came from a study of PD-L1 blockade in urothelial cancer. Study as a whole: The study started patients on atezolizumab around 2014, giving 1,200 mg intravenously every 3 weeks.

Spiking each PCR with synthetic TCR analog templates was performed. TCRdb keeps only in-frame clones here, not all; method: immunoSEQ multiplex PCR. The sample consists of just under 40,000 clones, approximately 93% of them appearing once. Time point here: pretreatment peripheral blood. Urothelial carcinoma affected the patients, and it was locally advanced or metastatic. The source of this sequence is a woman aged 55-69 years with urothelial cancer. The sequences come from PBMCs, collected around atezolizumab (anti-PD-L1) treatment.

The CDR3 nucleotides read TGTGCCAGCAGCTTGGATGTGGCGGGAGGGCGGACAGATACGCAGTATTTT. Its translation: CASSLDVAGGRTDTQYF. V and J are TRBV5-6 and TRBJ2-3; 9 bases line up with TRBD2. This CDR3 has 17 residues. The germline CDR1 and CDR2 sequences are SGHDT and YYEEEE. Trimming removed 0 bases from V and 3 bases from J; junction bases left unmatched: 8.